This paragraph covers one T cell receptor beta chain sequence. CDR1 is MDHEN, CDR2 SYDVKM, per germline. The germline V and J ends were trimmed by 4 bases and 1 base, with 11 bases remaining between them. This CDR3 is built from 15 residues. Participants spanned ages about 18 to 100 years and resided in roughly 22 US areas. Original processing notes: Reference gene primer amplification gave estimated nucleated cell counts. This table comes from immunoSEQ multiplex PCR, and its TCRdb copy is limited to in-frame clones, with some not included. V, J and clone size reflect that table, while D and trimming were determined from the DNA. Here the sample spans a few hundred thousand clones, around 85% being singletons. The sample comes from a study of blood T cell repertoires in COVID-19. Study information: PBMCs, B-cell-depleted T cells, or T cells were the source of the cDNA or gDNA that made up the material.

The clonotype originates from a woman between 40 and 55 years old with acute COVID-19. Sequencing was done on a sample of PBMCs or T cells enriched from blood (not recorded which). The rearrangement links TRBV28 to TRBJ1-5; D gene ambiguous. The DNA of the CDR3 is TGTGCCAGCAGTTCTCACGGACTGAGCAATCAGCCCCAGCATTTT. Residues: CASSSHGLSNQPQHF.